One and the same sample provided the 6 T cell receptor beta chains below, sequenced in a study of CD8+CD57+ T cells in acquired aplastic anemia (dated 2018 in TCRdb). The instrument was an Illumina HiSeq 2000. TCR beta VDJ combination and CDR3 sequence profiling used genomic DNA as the template. The public reads were quality trimmed at Q25 with fastp and then assembled into clones with MiXCR by TCRdb, keeping productive beta chains. CDR3 protein sequences are deduplicated, and each keeps its most common genes and DNA. The sample has a few hundred thousand distinct CDR3 sequences on record, just under 70% of them singletons. The ten top clones hold 4% of the sample. The sample was sorted CD4+, CD8+, or CD8+CD57+ T cells (not recorded which) from PBMCs. The receptor set was obtained from a human donor in good health, serving as a control.

The V and J genes are TRBV29-1 and TRBJ2-5; 10 bases align to TRBD2. Germline CDR1 is SQVTM and CDR2 is ANQGSEA. This CDR3 is 13 amino acids long. With V trimmed by 5 bases and J by 5 bases, 5 bases remained unmatched. CDR3 amino acids: CSVRLAGDETQYF. CDR3 coding DNA: TGCAGCGTTAGGCTAGCGGGGGATGAGACCCAGTACTTC.

To note about this clonotype: A read error is likely, as this CDR3 ends without the conserved phenylalanine or tryptophan. The DNA is omitted, as the CDR3 cannot be located on it reliably, and the CDR3 follows TCRdb's listing. The chain is built from TRBV29-1 and TRBJ1-2; no DNA check was done on the table's D call, TRBD1. The germline V gene has CDR1 SQVTM and CDR2 ANQGSEA. A total of 15 residues make up the CDR3, ends included. The CDR3 loop reads CSVAQGAFSNDGYTC.

This clonotype was detected only once. This rearrangement joins TRBV7-2 to TRBJ1-2; D is perhaps TRBD1 (6 bases). The CDR3 has 14 amino acids. CDR1 SGHTA and CDR2 FQGNSA come from the germline V gene. Trimming stripped 5 bases from V and 3 bases from J, with 13 bases between. In DNA form, the CDR3 reads TGTGCCAGCAGCGCGCACAGGGCTGACTATGGCTACACCTTC. Residues: CASSAHRADYGYTF.

Ten or more counts support this clonotype. Written as DNA, the CDR3 is TGTGCCAGCAGTGATAGACAGGGAGGGATGAACACTGAAGCTTTCTTT. Protein: CASSDRQGGMNTEAFF. The genes are TRBV12-3 or TRBV12-4 and TRBJ1-1; 7 nucleotides align to TRBD1. V was pared by 5 bases and J by 0 bases, with 9 bases of the junction left unmatched. There are 16 residues in the CDR3.

The rearrangement links TRBV6-5 to TRBJ2-2; possibly TRBD1 for D (6 bases). V was cut by 6 bases and J by 7 bases, with 15 bases left in between. The germline V gene encodes CDR1 MNHEY and CDR2 SVGAGI. This CDR3 has 14 amino acids. The CDR3 protein is CASRLYLQGGELFF. The CDR3, as DNA: TGTGCCAGCAGGCTGTATTTACAGGGCGGGGAGCTGTTTTTT.

In this sample, this clonotype turned up once. This sequence may be a read error, since a much larger clone differs from it by one base. The genes are TRBV5-5 and TRBJ1-5; D is undetermined. The germline gives CDR1 SGHKS, CDR2 YYEKEE (reference sequence). V was shortened by 10 bases and J by 0 bases, with 17 bases between the two germline ends. This CDR3 comprises 15 residues. CDR3 sequence reads: CAGQSSPASNQPQHF. CDR3 in DNA: TGTGCCGGCCAATCATCCCCTGCTAGCAATCAGCCCCAGCATTTT.